This TCR beta chain was recovered during a study of neurological immune-mediated disorders. Study-level information: The disease course was relapsing-remitting in some 31 and secondary progressive in about 8.5% of the roughly 34 multiple sclerosis patients.

This clonotype was seen ten or more times. Its antigen is still unknown. It was by 5'RACE with 10-nucleotide random UMIs that the cDNA was made. Sequencing runs each generated in excess of 190 million TCR-beta sequences derived from 15-18 subjects. TCRdb reprocessed the 5' RACE reads via MiXCR and lists one record per CDR3 protein. This table holds tens of thousands of distinct CDR3 sequences, less than 5.5% found once. CDR3 length: 13 residues. V lost 5 bases and J 7 bases, leaving 12 bases between the germline ends. CDR1 SGHTA and CDR2 FQGNSA come from the germline V gene. General observations from the study: Phylogenetic analysis grouped 18 of 34 multiple sclerosis patients' repertoires together, suggesting a possible repertoire signature.

Material: PBMCs. The TCR comes from a man younger than 30 with multiple sclerosis. This rearrangement joins TRBV7-2 to TRBJ2-1, with D perhaps TRBD2 (6 bases). The CDR3 is CASSLQGRNEQFF. DNA of the CDR3: TGTGCCAGCAGCCTCCAAGGGAGGAATGAGCAGTTCTTC.